The 18 T cell receptor beta chains below were found in one sample sequenced in a study of blood T cell repertoires in COVID-19. Profiled with immunoSEQ multiplex PCR; TCRdb holds only in-frame clones, not every one. This table holds around 400,000 clones, more than 85% found once. Sequencing used PBMCs or T cells enriched from blood (not recorded which). The receptors were sampled from a woman between 35 and 50 years old who had been exposed to COVID-19.

The chain couples TRBV12-5 to TRBJ1-1; maybe TRBD1 (5 bases). Looked up from germline, CDR1 is LGHNT and CDR2 is FRNRAP. CDR3 size: 13 residues. The ends were cut back, 7 bases at V and 1 base at J, with 10 bases in the middle. The CDR3 DNA reads as TGTGCTAGTGATCGACAGACGAACACTGAAGCTTTCTTT. It codes for CASDRQTNTEAFF.

The rearrangement links TRBV7-2 to TRBJ2-3; TRBD2 matches 10 bases. V trimming: 1 base; J trimming: 1 base; junction bases outside the gene matches: 2. The V gene's germline CDR1 is SGHTA and CDR2 FQGNSA. CDR3 length: 16 amino acids. CDR3 sequence reads: CASSLDLAGGTDTQYF. CDR3 bases: TGTGCCAGCAGCTTAGACCTAGCGGGAGGCACAGATACGCAGTATTTT. Using reference TRBV7-2 and TRBJ2-3 for the parts outside the CDR3, the full variable domain is GAGVSQSPSNKVTEKGKDVELRCDPISGHTALYWYRQSLGQGLEFLIYFQGNSAPDKSGLPSDRFSAERTGGSVSTLTIQRTQQEDSAVYLCASSLDLAGGTDTQYFGPGTRLTVL.

This chain connects TRBV19 to TRBJ1-4; 9 nucleotides match TRBD1. V lost 6 bases and J lost 7; bases outside the gene matches: 9. This CDR3 has 15 amino acids. Germline CDR1 reads LNHDA; CDR2 reads SQIVND (reference sequence). CDR3 DNA: TGTGCCAGTAGACCAACGGACAGGGGACCTGAAAAACTGTTTTTT. It yields the protein CASRPTDRGPEKLFF. The entire variable domain, with the rest obtained from reference TRBV19 and TRBJ1-4, is as follows: DGGITQSPKYLFRKEGQNVTLSCEQNLNHDAMYWYRQDPGQGLRLIYYSQIVNDFQKGDIAEGYSVSREKKESFPLTVTSAQKNPTAFYLCASRPTDRGPEKLFFGSGTQLSVL.

The CDR3 here is CASSEQGGQPQHF. Here the CDR3 DNA reads TGTGCCAGTAGTGAACAGGGCGGCCAGCCCCAGCATTTT. The chain uses TRBV19 and TRBJ1-5, with a weak D call TRBD1 (6 bases). CDR1 and CDR2 from the germline V gene are LNHDA and SQIVND (reference sequence). This CDR3 has 13 amino acids. Trimming removed 5 bases from V and 7 bases from J, with 12 bases in between. The full variable domain, its missing parts supplied by reference TRBV19 and TRBJ1-5, is DGGITQSPKYLFRKEGQNVTLSCEQNLNHDAMYWYRQDPGQGLRLIYYSQIVNDFQKGDIAEGYSVSREKKESFPLTVTSAQKNPTAFYLCASSEQGGQPQHFGDGTRLSIL.

The CDR3 here is CASSQARGGPQHF. CDR3 nucleotide sequence: TGTGCCAGCAGCCAAGCCCGCGGGGGGCCCCAGCATTTT. The gene calls are TRBV3-1 (or the pseudogene TRBV3-2) and TRBJ1-5; D is perhaps TRBD1 (5 bases). With 1 base removed from V and 9 bases from J, the gap between germline ends came to 10 bases. CDR3 length equals 13 residues. CDR1 LGHDT and CDR2 YNNKEL come from the germline V gene (reference sequence).

J is TRBJ1-5 and V is TRBV7-9, with D perhaps TRBD1 (5 bases). Germline V gene sequence: CDR1 SEHNR, CDR2 FQNEAQ (reference sequence). The CDR3 sequence is 16 residues long. The V gene lost 1 base and the J gene lost 7 bases, with 17 bases spanning the gap. The CDR3: CASSLVFGQGGQPQHF. The CDR3 DNA sequence: TGTGCCAGCAGCTTAGTTTTCGGCCAGGGCGGACAGCCCCAGCATTTT.

J is TRBJ1-6 and V is TRBV9; possible D gene TRBD1, 6 bases. CDR1 SGDLS and CDR2 YYNGEE come from the germline V gene. The CDR3 has 18 residues. The V and J ends lost 4 bases and 0 bases respectively, with 17 bases between them. The CDR3 DNA is TGTGCCAGCAGCCCTTTGGGGGCATCGAGCTCCTATAATTCACCCCTCCACTTT. Translated, it gives CASSPLGASSSYNSPLHF.

The rearrangement uses TRBV7-9 and TRBJ2-7; the match to TRBD2 covers 13 bases. With 5 bases clipped from V and 2 bases from J, the junction kept 6 bases outside the gene matches. The CDR3 extends over 16 amino acids. Germline CDR1 reads SEHNR; CDR2 reads FQNEAQ (reference sequence). CDR3 sequence (DNA): TGTGCCAGCAGCGGGATAGGACTAGCGGGGGCCTACGAGCAGTACTTC. Its translation is CASSGIGLAGAYEQYF. Supplemented by reference TRBV7-9 and TRBJ2-7, the full variable domain reads DTGVSQNPRHKITKRGQNVTFRCDPISEHNRLYWYRQTLGQGPEFLTYFQNEAQLEKSRLLSDRFSAERPKGSFSTLEIQRTEQGDSAMYLCASSGIGLAGAYEQYFGPGTRLTVT.

J is TRBJ2-7 and V is TRBV2; tentative D call: TRBD2 (5 bases). Germline-derived CDR1 and CDR2 are SNHLY and FYNNEI. The CDR3 is 13 amino acids. V lost 9 bases and J 6 bases, leaving 18 bases between the germline ends. For the CDR3, the DNA is TGTGCCAGGTCGAGGGAACGATCCCTCGAGCAGTACTTC. Translation: CARSRERSLEQYF.

V usage is TRBV19 and J usage is TRBJ2-2, with TRBD1 matching over 11 bases. The germline CDR1 and CDR2 sequences are LNHDA and SQIVND (reference sequence). With V trimmed by 5 bases and J by 1 base, 3 bases remained unmatched. The CDR3 extends over 16 amino acids. The CDR3 region is CASSRDRGKNTGELFF. The CDR3 nucleotides read TGTGCCAGTAGTCGGGACAGGGGGAAGAACACCGGGGAGCTGTTTTTT.

The chain uses TRBV5-8 and TRBJ1-1; unclear D gene. The length of the CDR3 is 11 residues. Germline V gives CDR1 SGHTS, CDR2 YDEGEE. V dropped 2 bases and J dropped 11 bases, with 10 bases sitting between them. The CDR3 nucleotides are TGTGCCAGCAGCTTTCTCGGTTTGGCTTTCTTT. The encoded protein is CASSFLGLAFF.

About this clone itself: Other nucleotide sequences in the sample specify the same CDR3. The chain recombines TRBV5-4 with TRBJ1-5; D gene uncertain. The CDR3 consists of 14 residues. Trimming took off 1 base at V and 2 bases at J, with 7 bases between the two ends. Per germline, CDR1 SGHNT and CDR2 YYREEE (reference sequence). CDR3 sequence (DNA): TGTGCCAGCAGCTTGCAAGGAGGCAATCAGCCCCAGCATTTT. Encoded protein: CASSLQGGNQPQHF.

For this clone: The CDR3 does not close with the conserved phenylalanine or tryptophan, likely indicating a read error. The chain combines TRBV15 with TRBJ1-1; TRBD1 is a possible D gene (6 bases). Germline assignment: CDR1 LNHNV and CDR2 YYDKDF (reference sequence). There are 16 residues in the CDR3. Trimming cost V 4 bases and J 0 bases, with 15 bases left between them. The CDR3 reads CATSKERGYMNTEAFL. The CDR3, as DNA: TGTGCCACCAGCAAAGAGAGGGGGTACATGAACACTGAAGCTTTCCTT.

CDR3: CASGLGREQYF. The CDR3 nucleotides are TGTGCTAGTGGTTTGGGGCGGGAGCAGTACTTC. The chain couples TRBV12-5 to TRBJ2-7; D ambiguous. V dropped 1 base and J dropped 7 bases, with 5 bases sitting between them. This CDR3 has 11 residues. Germline-derived CDR1 and CDR2 are LGHNT and FRNRAP.

This clone showed up just a few times. The chain combines TRBV6-5 with TRBJ1-3; a weak D match, TRBD1 (5 bases). The CDR3 sequence is 13 residues long. Germline V CDR1 and CDR2: MNHEY, SVGAGI. The germline V and J ends were trimmed by 6 bases and 3 bases, with 9 bases remaining between them. Here the CDR3 DNA reads TGTGCCAGCAGGGAGGGGAGTGGAAACACCATATATTTT. Its protein is CASREGSGNTIYF.

The table lists this clone with a count of one. V is TRBV30 and J is TRBJ1-2, with a tentative D call TRBD1 (6 bases). V lost 4 bases to trimming and J lost 4 bases, with 19 bases between them. The CDR3 spans 15 residues. CDR1 GTSNPN and CDR2 SVGIG come from the germline V gene (reference sequence). CDR3 protein: CAWNNAGQKTYGYTF. The CDR3 DNA sequence: TGTGCCTGGAACAATGCCGGACAGAAAACCTATGGCTACACCTTC.

This chain uses TRBV6-5 with TRBJ1-6, with TRBD1 matching over 8 bases. This CDR3 spans 16 amino acids. The germline V gene has CDR1 MNHEY and CDR2 SVGAGI. With 4 bases clipped from V and 7 bases from J, the junction kept 9 bases outside the gene matches. This CDR3 is CASSSYGTGRNSPLHF. As DNA, the CDR3 is TGTGCCAGCAGTTCCTACGGGACAGGTCGGAATTCACCCCTCCACTTT.

The chain uses TRBV30 and TRBJ1-6; D may be TRBD1 (6 bases). Trimming shortened V by 0 bases and J by 2 bases, and 11 bases separated the two germline ends. The CDR3 extends over 16 amino acids. The V gene's germline CDR1 is GTSNPN and CDR2 SVGIG (reference sequence). Here the CDR3 reads CAWSVGRDTYNSPLHF. The CDR3 nucleotides read TGTGCCTGGAGTGTAGGCAGGGACACCTATAATTCACCCCTCCACTTT.